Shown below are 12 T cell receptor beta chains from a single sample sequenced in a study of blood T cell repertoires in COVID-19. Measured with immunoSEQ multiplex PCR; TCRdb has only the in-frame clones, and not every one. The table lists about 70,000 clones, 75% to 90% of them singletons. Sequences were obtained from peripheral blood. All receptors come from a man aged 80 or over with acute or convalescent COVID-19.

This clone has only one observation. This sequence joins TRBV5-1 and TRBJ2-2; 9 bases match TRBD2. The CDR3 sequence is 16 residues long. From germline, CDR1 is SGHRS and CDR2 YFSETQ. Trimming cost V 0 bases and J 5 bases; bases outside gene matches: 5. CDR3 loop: CASSLVPSGGTGELFF. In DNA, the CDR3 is TGCGCCAGCAGCTTGGTACCCAGCGGGGGGACCGGGGAGCTGTTTTTT.

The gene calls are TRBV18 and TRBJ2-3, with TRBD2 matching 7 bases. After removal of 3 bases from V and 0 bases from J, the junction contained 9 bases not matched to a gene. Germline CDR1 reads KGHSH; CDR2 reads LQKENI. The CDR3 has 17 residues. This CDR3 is CASSPTQLAYSTDTQYF. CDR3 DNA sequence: TGTGCCAGCTCACCGACTCAACTAGCGTATAGCACAGATACGCAGTATTTT.

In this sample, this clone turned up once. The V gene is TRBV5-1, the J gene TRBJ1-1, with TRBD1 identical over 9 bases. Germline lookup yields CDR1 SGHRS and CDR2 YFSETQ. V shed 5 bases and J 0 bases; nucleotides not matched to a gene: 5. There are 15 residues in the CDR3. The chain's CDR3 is CASRVTGGMNTEAFF. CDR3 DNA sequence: TGCGCCAGCAGAGTTACAGGGGGCATGAACACTGAAGCTTTCTTT.

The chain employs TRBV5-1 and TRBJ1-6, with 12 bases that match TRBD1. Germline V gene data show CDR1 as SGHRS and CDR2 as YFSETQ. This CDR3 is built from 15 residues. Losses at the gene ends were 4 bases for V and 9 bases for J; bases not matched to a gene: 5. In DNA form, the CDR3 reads TGCGCCAGCAGCGGGGGACAGGGGGCCGCTTCACCCCTCCACTTT. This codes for CASSGGQGAASPLHF.

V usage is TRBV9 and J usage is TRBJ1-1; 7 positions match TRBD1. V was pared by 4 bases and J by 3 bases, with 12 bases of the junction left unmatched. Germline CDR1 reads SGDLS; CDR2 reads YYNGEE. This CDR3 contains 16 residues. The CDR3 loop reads CASSNRQGVVDTEAFF. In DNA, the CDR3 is TGTGCCAGCAGCAACCGCCAGGGGGTTGTGGACACTGAAGCTTTCTTT.

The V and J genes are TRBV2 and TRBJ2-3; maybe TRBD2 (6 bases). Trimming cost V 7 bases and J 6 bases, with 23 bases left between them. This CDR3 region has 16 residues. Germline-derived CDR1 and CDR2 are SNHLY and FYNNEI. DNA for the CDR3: TGTGCCAGCACCTTTACAACTAGCTCTAGAGGGGATACGCAGTATTTT. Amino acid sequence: CASTFTTSSRGDTQYF.

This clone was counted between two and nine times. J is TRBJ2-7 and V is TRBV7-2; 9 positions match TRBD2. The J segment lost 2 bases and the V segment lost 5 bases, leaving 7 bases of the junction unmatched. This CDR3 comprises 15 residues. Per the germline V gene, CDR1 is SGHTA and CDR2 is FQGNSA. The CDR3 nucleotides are TGTGCCAGCAGCACCGGACTAGCGTATCCCTACGAGCAGTACTTC. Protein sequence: CASSTGLAYPYEQYF.

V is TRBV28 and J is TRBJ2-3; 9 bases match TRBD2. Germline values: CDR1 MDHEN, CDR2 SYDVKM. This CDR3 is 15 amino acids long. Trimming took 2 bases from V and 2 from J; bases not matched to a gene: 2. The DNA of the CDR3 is TGTGCCAGCAGTTTAACTAGCGGGTTCACAGATACGCAGTATTTT. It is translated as CASSLTSGFTDTQYF. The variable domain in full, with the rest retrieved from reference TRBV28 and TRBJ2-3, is DVKVTQSSRYLVKRTGEKVFLECVQDMDHENMFWYRQDPGLGLRLIYFSYDVKMKEKGDIPEGYSVSREKKERFSLILESASTNQTSMYLCASSLTSGFTDTQYFGPGTRLTVL.

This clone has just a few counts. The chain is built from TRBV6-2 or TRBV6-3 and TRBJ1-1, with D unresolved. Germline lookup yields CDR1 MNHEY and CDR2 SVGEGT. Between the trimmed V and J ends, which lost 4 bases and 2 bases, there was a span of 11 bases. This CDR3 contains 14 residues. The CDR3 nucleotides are TGTGCCAGCAGTTGGGAGGGATCTAACACTGAAGCTTTCTTT. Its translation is CASSWEGSNTEAFF.

As DNA, the CDR3 is TGTGCCAGTAGTATAGATTCTTTGGCTGGTGAGCAGTTCTTC. It is translated as CASSIDSLAGEQFF. The gene calls are TRBV19 and TRBJ2-1, with D uncertain. Between the trimmed V and J ends, which lost 0 bases and 9 bases, there was a span of 12 bases. The length of the CDR3 is 14 residues. The germline V gene has CDR1 LNHDA and CDR2 SQIVND (reference sequence).

CDR3 sequence reads: CASSTRTGRISYEQYF. CDR3 DNA sequence: TGTGCCAGTAGTACAAGGACAGGGAGGATCTCCTACGAGCAGTACTTC. The V gene is TRBV19, the J gene TRBJ2-7; TRBD1 matches at 8 bases. The trim removed 4 bases at V and 0 bases at J, leaving 8 bases unmatched. The CDR3 has 16 residues. Germline loops: CDR1 LNHDA, CDR2 SQIVND (reference sequence).

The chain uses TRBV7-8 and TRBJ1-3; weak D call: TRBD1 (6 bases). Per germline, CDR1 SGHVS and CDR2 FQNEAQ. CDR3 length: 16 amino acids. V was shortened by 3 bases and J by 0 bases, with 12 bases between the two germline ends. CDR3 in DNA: TGTGCCAGCAGCTTGGGGGGGGCCGGCTCTGGAAACACCATATATTTT. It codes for CASSLGGAGSGNTIYF.